This T cell receptor (beta chain) was identified during a study of T cell repertoires in cytomegalovirus infection. This clonotype was counted a few times. TCRdb fed the reads into MiXCR, producing one record per CDR3 protein. The data hold about 80,000 distinct CDR3 sequences, with 3.5% to 4.5% observed a single time. The V end was cut by 11 bases, the J end by 3 bases, with 13 bases between. CDR3 length: 12 amino acids. The sequencing input was PBMCs. The chain links TRBV23-1 to TRBJ1-2; a possible D gene is TRBD1 (5 bases). TRBV23-1 is an open reading frame, and its role is uncertain. The receptor comes from a human donor in good health (CMV status not recorded). Some clones in this sample may be carry-over from other donors' samples. The CDR3 reads CAGPPRDYGYTF. The CDR3 DNA sequence: TGCGCCGGTCCCCCCAGGGACTATGGCTACACCTTC.